This paragraph covers one T cell receptor beta chain sequence. V shed 2 bases and J shed 8 bases, with 13 bases lying between them. The germline V gene has CDR1 SNHLY and CDR2 FYNNEI. The CDR3 covers 14 residues. The data stem from a study of blood T cell repertoires in COVID-19. TCRdb keeps only in-frame clones here, not all; method: immunoSEQ multiplex PCR. The table shows some 260,000 clones, with about 81% occurring only once. The sequenced material came from PBMCs or T cells enriched from blood (not recorded which). The sequence was obtained from a man aged 25-45 years with acute COVID-19. J is TRBJ1-5 and V is TRBV2; D gene ambiguous. CDR3 nucleotide sequence: TGTGCCAGCAGTGAAAGTCAAGCCATCAAGCCCCAGCATTTT. Translating it yields CASSESQAIKPQHF.